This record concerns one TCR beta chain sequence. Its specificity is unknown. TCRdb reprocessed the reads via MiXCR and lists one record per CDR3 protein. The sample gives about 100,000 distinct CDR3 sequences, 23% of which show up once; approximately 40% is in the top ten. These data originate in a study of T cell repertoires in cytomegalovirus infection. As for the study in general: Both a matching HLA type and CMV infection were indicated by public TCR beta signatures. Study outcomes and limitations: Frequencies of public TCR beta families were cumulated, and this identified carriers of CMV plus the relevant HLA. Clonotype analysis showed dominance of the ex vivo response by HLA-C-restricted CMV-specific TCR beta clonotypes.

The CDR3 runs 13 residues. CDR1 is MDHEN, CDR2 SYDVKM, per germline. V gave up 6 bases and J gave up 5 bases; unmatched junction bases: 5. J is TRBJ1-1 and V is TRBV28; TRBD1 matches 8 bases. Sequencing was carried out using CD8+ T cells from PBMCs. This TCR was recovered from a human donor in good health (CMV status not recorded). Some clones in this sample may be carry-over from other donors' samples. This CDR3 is CASSSWTGTEAFF. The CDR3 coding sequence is TGTGCCAGCAGCTCCTGGACAGGGACTGAAGCTTTCTTT.